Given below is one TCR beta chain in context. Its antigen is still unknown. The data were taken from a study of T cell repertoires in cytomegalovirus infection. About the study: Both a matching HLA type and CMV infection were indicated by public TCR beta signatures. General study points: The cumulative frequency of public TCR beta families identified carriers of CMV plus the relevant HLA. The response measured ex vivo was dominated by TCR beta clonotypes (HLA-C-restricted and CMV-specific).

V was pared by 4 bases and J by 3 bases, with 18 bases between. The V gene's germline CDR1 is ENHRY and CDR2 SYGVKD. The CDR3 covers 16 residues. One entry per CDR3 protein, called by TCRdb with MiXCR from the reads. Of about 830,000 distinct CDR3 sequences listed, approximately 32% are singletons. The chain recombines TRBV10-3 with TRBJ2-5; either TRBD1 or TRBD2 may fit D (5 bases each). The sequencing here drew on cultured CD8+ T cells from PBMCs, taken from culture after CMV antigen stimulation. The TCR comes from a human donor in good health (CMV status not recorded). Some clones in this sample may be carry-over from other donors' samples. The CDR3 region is CAISGDRGLVEETQYF. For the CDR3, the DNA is TGTGCCATCAGTGGGGACCGTGGGCTGGTGGAAGAGACCCAGTACTTC.